The clone carrying this T cell receptor beta chain was observed a handful of times. Its antigen is not known. CDR3 size: 13 residues. Between the trimmed V and J ends, which lost 6 bases and 1 base, there was a span of 9 bases. CDR1 is MNHEY, CDR2 SVGAGI, per germline. These data come from a study of T-cell memory formation after mild COVID-19. Study details: Clustering of TCRs was largely donor specific.

Whole-study results and caveats: Second-wave clones with a day 37 peak had unconfirmed SARS-CoV-2 specificity. Largely, contracting CD4+ clones fell within CM and EM, and contracting CD8+ clones within EMRA.

Libraries for TCRalpha and TCRbeta carried sample barcodes and unique molecular identifiers via 5'RACE. TCRdb itself ran the 5' RACE reads through MiXCR, one entry per CDR3 protein. Among hundreds of thousands of distinct CDR3 sequences listed, roughly 15% were seen once. The clonotype was recovered from a man between 18 and 29 years old who had mild COVID-19 (a few samples of this study predate the infection). Cell type and time point are not known. The chain uses TRBV6-5 and TRBJ2-5, with a possible D match to TRBD1 (6 bases). The sample was PBMCs or a T cell subset sorted from them (not recorded which). CDR3: CASSDRFQETQYF. The CDR3 nucleotides are TGTGCCAGCAGCGACAGGTTCCAAGAGACCCAGTACTTC.